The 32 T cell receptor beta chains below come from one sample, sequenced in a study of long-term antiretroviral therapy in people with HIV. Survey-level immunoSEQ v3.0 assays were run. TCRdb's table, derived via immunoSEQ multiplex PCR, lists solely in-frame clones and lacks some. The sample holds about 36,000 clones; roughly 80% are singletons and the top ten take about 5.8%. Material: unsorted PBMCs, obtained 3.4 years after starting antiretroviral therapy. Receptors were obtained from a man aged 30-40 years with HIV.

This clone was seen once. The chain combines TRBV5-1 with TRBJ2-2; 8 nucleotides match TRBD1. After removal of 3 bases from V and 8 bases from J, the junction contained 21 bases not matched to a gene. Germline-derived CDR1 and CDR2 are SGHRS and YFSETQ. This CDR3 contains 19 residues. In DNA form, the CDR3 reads TGCGCCAGCAGCTGGCCGGGACAGGAAACAACACCGTGGGTGGGGGAGCTGTTTTTT. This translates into CASSWPGQETTPWVGELFF.

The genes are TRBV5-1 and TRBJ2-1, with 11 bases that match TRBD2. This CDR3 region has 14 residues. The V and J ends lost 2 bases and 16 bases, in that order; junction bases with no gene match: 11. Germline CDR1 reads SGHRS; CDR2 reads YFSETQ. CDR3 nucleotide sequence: TGCGCCAGCAGCTTCGGACTGACCGGGACTAGCGGTTTCTTC. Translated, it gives CASSFGLTGTSGFF. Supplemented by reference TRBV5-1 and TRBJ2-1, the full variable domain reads KAGVTQTPRYLIKTRGQQVTLSCSPISGHRSVSWYQQTPGQGLQFLFEYFSETQRNKGNFPGRFSGRQFSNSRSEMNVSTLELGDSALYLCASSFGLTGTSGFFGPGTRLTVL.

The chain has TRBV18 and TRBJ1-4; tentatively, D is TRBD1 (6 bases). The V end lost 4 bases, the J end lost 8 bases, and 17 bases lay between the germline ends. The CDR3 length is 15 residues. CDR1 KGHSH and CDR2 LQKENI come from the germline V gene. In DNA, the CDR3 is TGTGCCAGCTCACTTTCGACAGGACGGGGGGAAAAACTGTTTTTT. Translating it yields CASSLSTGRGEKLFF. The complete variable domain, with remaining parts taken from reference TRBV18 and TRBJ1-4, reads NAGVMQNPRHLVRRRGQEARLRCSPMKGHSHVYWYRQLPEEGLKFMVYLQKENIIDESGMPKERFSAEFPKEGPSILRIQQVVRGDSAAYFCASSLSTGRGEKLFFGSGTQLSVL.

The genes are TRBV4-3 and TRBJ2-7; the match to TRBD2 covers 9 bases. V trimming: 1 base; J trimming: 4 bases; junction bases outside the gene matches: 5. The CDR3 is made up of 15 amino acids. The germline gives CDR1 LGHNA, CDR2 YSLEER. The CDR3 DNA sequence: TGCGCCAGCAGCCAAGCGACTAGCGGACTTTACGAGCAGTACTTC. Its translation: CASSQATSGLYEQYF.

The CDR3 coding sequence is TGTGCCAGCAGCGAACTAGCGGGAGCTCAGGAGCAGTACTTC. It yields the protein CASSELAGAQEQYF. The V gene is TRBV7-9, the J gene TRBJ2-7; 11 nucleotides agree with TRBD2. Germline V gene lookup returns CDR1 SEHNR and CDR2 FQNEAQ (reference sequence). The CDR3 is 14 amino acids. The trim removed 5 bases at V and 7 bases at J, leaving 7 bases unmatched.

CDR3 protein: CASSLTSGGKIQPQHF. The CDR3 bases are TGTGCCAGCAGTTTAACGAGCGGGGGTAAAATTCAGCCCCAGCATTTT. The chain is built from TRBV28 and TRBJ1-5; D possibly corresponds to TRBD1 (5 bases). The length of the CDR3 is 16 residues. Trimming cost V 2 bases and J 6 bases, with 17 bases left between them. Germline V gene sequence: CDR1 MDHEN, CDR2 SYDVKM.

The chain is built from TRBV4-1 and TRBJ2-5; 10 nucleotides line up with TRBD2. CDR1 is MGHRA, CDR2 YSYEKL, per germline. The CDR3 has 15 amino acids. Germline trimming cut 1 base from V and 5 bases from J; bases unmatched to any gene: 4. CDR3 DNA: TGCGCCAGCAGCCAAGTCCCTAGCGGGAGCGAGACCCAGTACTTC. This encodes CASSQVPSGSETQYF.

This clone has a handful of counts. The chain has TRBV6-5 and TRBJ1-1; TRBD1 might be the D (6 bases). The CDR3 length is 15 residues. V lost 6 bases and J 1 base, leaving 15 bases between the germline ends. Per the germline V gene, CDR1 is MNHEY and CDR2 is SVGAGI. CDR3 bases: TGTGCCAGCAGCCCCCGACGGGGGCGGAACACTGAAGCTTTCTTT. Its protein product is CASSPRRGRNTEAFF.

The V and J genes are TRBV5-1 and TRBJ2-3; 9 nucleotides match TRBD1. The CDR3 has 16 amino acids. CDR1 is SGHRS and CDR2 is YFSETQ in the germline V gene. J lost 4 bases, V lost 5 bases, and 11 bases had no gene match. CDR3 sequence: CASRPIQGAWSDTQYF. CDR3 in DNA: TGCGCCAGCAGACCGATACAGGGGGCATGGTCAGATACGCAGTATTTT. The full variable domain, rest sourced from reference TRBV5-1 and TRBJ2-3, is KAGVTQTPRYLIKTRGQQVTLSCSPISGHRSVSWYQQTPGQGLQFLFEYFSETQRNKGNFPGRFSGRQFSNSRSEMNVSTLELGDSALYLCASRPIQGAWSDTQYFGPGTRLTVL.

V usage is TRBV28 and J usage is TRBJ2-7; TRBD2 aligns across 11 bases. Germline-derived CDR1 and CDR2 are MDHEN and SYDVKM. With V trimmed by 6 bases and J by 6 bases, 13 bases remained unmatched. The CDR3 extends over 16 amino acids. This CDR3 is CASSPRLAGSLLEQYF. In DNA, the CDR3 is TGTGCCAGCAGCCCAAGACTAGCGGGATCCCTCCTCGAGCAGTACTTC.

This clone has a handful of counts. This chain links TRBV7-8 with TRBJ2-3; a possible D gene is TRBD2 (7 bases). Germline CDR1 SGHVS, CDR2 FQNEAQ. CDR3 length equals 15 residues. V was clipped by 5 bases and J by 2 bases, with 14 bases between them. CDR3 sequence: CASSPQGGDTDTQYF. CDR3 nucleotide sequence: TGTGCCAGCAGCCCACAGGGAGGGGACACAGATACGCAGTATTTT.

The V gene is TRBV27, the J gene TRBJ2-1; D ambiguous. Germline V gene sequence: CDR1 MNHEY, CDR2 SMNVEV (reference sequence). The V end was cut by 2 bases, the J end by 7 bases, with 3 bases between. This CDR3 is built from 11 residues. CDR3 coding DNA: TGTGCCAGCAGTTTAGGTAATGAGCAGTTCTTC. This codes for CASSLGNEQFF.

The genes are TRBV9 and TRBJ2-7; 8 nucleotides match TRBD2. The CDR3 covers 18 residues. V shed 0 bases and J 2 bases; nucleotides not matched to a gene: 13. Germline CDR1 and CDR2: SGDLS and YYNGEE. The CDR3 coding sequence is TGTGCCAGCAGCGTAGCTACCGGGAGTGGAGCGGGAGCCTACGAGCAGTACTTC. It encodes CASSVATGSGAGAYEQYF.

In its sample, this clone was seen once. Here the CDR3 reads CASNDRDRVSNEQFF. The CDR3 bases are TGCGCCAGCAATGACCGGGACAGGGTGTCCAATGAGCAGTTCTTC. The genes are TRBV10-2 and TRBJ2-1; the match to TRBD1 covers 9 bases. The trim removed 7 bases at V and 6 bases at J, leaving 10 bases unmatched. The germline V gene has CDR1 WSHSY and CDR2 SAAADI. The CDR3 loop spans 15 amino acids.

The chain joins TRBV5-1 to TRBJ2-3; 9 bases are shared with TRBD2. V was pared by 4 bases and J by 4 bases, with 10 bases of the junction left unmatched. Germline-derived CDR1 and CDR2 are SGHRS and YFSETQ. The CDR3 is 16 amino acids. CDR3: CASSRGTLAGADTQYF. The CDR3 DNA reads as TGCGCCAGCAGCCGAGGGACATTAGCGGGAGCAGATACGCAGTATTTT.

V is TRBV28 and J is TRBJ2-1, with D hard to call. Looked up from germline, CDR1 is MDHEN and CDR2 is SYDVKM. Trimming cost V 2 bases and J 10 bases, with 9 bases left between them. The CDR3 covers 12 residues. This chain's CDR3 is CASSLEVGEQFF. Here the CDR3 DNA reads TGTGCCAGCAGTTTAGAAGTCGGCGAGCAGTTCTTC.

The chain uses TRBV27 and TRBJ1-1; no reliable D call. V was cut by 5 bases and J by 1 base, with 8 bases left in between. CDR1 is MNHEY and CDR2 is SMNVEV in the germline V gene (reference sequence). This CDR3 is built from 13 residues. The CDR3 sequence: CASSGGWNTEAFF. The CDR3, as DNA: TGTGCCAGCAGTGGTGGGTGGAACACTGAAGCTTTCTTT.

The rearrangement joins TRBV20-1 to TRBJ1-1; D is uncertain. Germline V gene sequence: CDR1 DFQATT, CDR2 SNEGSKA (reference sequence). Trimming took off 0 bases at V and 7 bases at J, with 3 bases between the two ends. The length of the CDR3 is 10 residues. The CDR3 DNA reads TGCAGTGCTAGAGACCTTGAAGCTTTCTTT. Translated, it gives CSARDLEAFF.

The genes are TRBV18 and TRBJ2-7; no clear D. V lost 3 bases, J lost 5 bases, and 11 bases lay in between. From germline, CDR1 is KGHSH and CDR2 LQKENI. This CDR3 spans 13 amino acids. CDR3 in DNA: TGTGCCAGCTCACCTAGGAGTATCGACGAGCAGTACTTC. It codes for CASSPRSIDEQYF.

The CDR3 DNA reads TGTGCCAGCAGCTTAGCCTTTGGGGTTCCCACCGGGGAGCTGTTTTTT. This encodes CASSLAFGVPTGELFF. The rearrangement links TRBV7-2 to TRBJ2-2, with unresolved D. Germline V gene data show CDR1 as SGHTA and CDR2 as FQGNSA. The length of the CDR3 is 16 residues. V was trimmed by 0 bases and J by 4 bases, leaving 12 bases between them.

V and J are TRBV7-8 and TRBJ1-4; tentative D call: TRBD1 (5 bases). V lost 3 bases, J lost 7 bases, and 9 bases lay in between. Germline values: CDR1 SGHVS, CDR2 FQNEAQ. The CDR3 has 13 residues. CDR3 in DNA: TGTGCCAGCAGCTTCGGGGGAGGTGAAAAACTGTTTTTT. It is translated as CASSFGGGEKLFF.

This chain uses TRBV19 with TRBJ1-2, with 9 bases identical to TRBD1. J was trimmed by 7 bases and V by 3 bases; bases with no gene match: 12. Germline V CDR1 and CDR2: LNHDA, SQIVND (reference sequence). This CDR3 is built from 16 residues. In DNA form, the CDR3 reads TGTGCCAGTAGTATCTCGGACAGGGGAGCTGTGCGTGGCTACACCTTC. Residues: CASSISDRGAVRGYTF.

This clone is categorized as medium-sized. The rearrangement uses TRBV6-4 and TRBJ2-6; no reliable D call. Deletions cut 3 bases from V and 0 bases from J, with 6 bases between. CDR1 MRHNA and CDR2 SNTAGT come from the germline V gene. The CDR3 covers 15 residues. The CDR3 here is CASSERLSGANVLTF. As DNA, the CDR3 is TGTGCCAGCAGTGAGAGGCTCTCTGGGGCCAACGTCCTGACTTTC.

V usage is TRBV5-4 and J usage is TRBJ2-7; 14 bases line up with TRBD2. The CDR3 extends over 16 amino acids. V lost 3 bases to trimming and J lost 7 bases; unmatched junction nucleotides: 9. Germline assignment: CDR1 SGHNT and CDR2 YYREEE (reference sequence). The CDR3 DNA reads TGTGCCAGCAGCTCTCCCGGGACTAGCGGGAGCGGGGAGCAGTACTTC. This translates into CASSSPGTSGSGEQYF.

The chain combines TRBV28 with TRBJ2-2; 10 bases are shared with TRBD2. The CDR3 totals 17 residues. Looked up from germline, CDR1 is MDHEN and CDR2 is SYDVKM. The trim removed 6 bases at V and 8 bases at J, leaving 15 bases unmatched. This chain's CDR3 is CASRSTQSGRARGELFF. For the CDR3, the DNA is TGTGCCAGCAGGAGCACTCAAAGCGGGAGGGCCAGGGGGGAGCTGTTTTTT.

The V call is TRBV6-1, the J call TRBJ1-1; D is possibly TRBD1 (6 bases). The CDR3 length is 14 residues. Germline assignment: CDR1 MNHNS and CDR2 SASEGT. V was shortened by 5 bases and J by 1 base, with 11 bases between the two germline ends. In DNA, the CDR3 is TGTGCCAGCAGTAAGACAGGACCGAACACTGAAGCTTTCTTT. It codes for CASSKTGPNTEAFF.

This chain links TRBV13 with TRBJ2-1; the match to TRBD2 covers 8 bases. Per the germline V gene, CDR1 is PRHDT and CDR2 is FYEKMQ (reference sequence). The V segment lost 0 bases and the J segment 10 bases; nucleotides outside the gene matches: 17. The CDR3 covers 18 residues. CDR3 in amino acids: CASSLGRMAAGARGEQFF. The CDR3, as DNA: TGTGCCAGCAGCTTAGGTAGAATGGCAGCGGGAGCCAGAGGGGAGCAGTTCTTC. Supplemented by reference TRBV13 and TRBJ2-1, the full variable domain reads AAGVIQSPRHLIKEKRETATLKCYPIPRHDTVYWYQQGPGQDPQFLISFYEKMQSDKGSIPDRFSAQQFSDYHSELNMSSLELGDSALYFCASSLGRMAAGARGEQFFGPGTRLTVL.

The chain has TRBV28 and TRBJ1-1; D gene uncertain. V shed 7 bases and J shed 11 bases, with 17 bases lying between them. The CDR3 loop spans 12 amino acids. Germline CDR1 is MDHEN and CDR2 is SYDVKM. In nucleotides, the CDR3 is TGTGCCAGCAACTCCCCGTGGCTCTCGGCTTTCTTT. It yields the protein CASNSPWLSAFF.

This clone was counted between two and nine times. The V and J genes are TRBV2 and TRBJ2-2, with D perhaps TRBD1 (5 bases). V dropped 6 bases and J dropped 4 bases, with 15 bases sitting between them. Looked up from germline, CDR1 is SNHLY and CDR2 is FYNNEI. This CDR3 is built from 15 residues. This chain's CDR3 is CASSQTAQGTGELFF. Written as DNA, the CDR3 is TGTGCCAGCAGCCAGACAGCTCAGGGCACCGGGGAGCTGTTTTTT.

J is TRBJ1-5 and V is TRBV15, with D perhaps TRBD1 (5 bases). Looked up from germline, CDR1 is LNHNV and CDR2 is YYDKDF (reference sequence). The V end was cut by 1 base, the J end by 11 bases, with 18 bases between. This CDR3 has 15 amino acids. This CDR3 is CATSRGGVEFWTQHF. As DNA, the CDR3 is TGTGCCACCAGCAGAGGAGGGGTGGAGTTTTGGACCCAGCATTTT.

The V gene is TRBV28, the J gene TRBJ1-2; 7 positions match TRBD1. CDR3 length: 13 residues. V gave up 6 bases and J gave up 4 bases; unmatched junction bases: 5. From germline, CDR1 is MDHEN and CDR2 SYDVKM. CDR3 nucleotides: TGTGCCAGCAGCGTATGGGACAGCTATGGCTACACCTTC. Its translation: CASSVWDSYGYTF.

CDR3 in DNA: TGCGCCAGCAGCTTGGAATGGGCAGGAGATAACTATGGCTACACCTTC. It is translated as CASSLEWAGDNYGYTF. The V call is TRBV5-1, the J call TRBJ1-2; D is undetermined. The germline V gene has CDR1 SGHRS and CDR2 YFSETQ. Trimming took 0 bases from V and 1 from J, leaving 13 bases between them. The CDR3 sequence is 16 residues long.